Following are 14 T cell receptor beta chains from one sample sequenced in a study of STAT3 mutations in large granular lymphocyte leukemia. These receptors lack a known antigen. General study findings and limits: In T-cell large granular lymphocyte leukemia, about half of patients showed multiple immunodominant subclonotypes.

The repertoire was sequenced with immunoSEQ multiplex PCR; TCRdb's copy has only in-frame clones and lacks some. The sample carries about 12,000 clones, roughly 80% recorded once. Sequenced sample: peripheral blood mononuclear cells. All receptors come from a man aged 60 to 75 with T-cell large granular lymphocyte leukemia. Some clones in this sample may be carry-over from other donors' samples.

The chain combines TRBV19 with TRBJ2-1, with 12 bases fitting TRBD2. The CDR3 contains 15 residues. V lost 7 bases and J lost 4; bases outside the gene matches: 5. Germline V lookup: CDR1 LNHDA, CDR2 SQIVND (reference sequence). The CDR3 loop is CASTATSGSYNEQFF. The CDR3 coding sequence is TGTGCCAGTACCGCGACTAGCGGGAGTTACAATGAGCAGTTCTTC.

This clone has only a few counts. This chain uses TRBV30 with TRBJ2-5; TRBD1 matches 9 bases. V was clipped by 6 bases and J by 1 base; unmatched bases: 3. The CDR3 has 13 residues. CDR1 and CDR2 (germline): GTSNPN, SVGIG (reference sequence). CDR3 loop: CACGQGPQETQYF. The DNA for the CDR3 is TGTGCCTGCGGACAGGGGCCCCAAGAGACCCAGTACTTC.

The sample holds a few counts of this clone. This chain uses TRBV5-1 with TRBJ1-1; D perhaps matches TRBD1 (6 bases). The germline V gene has CDR1 SGHRS and CDR2 YFSETQ. The length of the CDR3 is 16 residues. V lost 4 bases, J lost 5 bases, and 21 bases lay in between. This CDR3 is CASSMHQGRYETEAFF. The CDR3 bases are TGCGCCAGCAGCATGCACCAGGGGAGGTATGAGACTGAAGCTTTCTTT.

This sequence joins TRBV18 and TRBJ2-5; no reliable D call. With 6 bases removed from V and 6 bases from J, the gap between germline ends came to 23 bases. The CDR3 covers 16 residues. Germline-derived CDR1 and CDR2 are KGHSH and LQKENI. In nucleotides, the CDR3 is TGTGCCAGCTCCTTACCAGGAGCGTCCAACGGAAAGACCCAGTACTTC. It specifies CASSLPGASNGKTQYF.

V usage is TRBV9 and J usage is TRBJ2-1; tentative D call: TRBD2 (5 bases). V shed 4 bases and J shed 7 bases, with 9 bases lying between them. The germline V gene has CDR1 SGDLS and CDR2 YYNGEE. The CDR3 totals 12 residues. CDR3 region: CASSLAWNEQFF. In DNA, the CDR3 is TGTGCCAGCAGCTTAGCGTGGAATGAGCAGTTCTTC.

This rearrangement joins TRBV6-1 to TRBJ2-7; 11 bases are shared with TRBD1. The CDR3 loop spans 14 amino acids. Germline CDR1 reads MNHNS; CDR2 reads SASEGT. V was pared by 5 bases and J by 6 bases, with 6 bases of the junction left unmatched. DNA of the CDR3: TGTGCCAGCAGTTTGGACAGGGGGCGCAGCGAGCAGTACTTC. As protein: CASSLDRGRSEQYF.

This clone was detected only once. The chain employs TRBV5-1 and TRBJ2-5; 9 nucleotides align to TRBD1. The CDR3 is 16 residues long. The V gene's germline CDR1 is SGHRS and CDR2 YFSETQ. With 2 bases clipped from V and 4 bases from J, the junction kept 9 bases outside the gene matches. For the CDR3, the DNA is TGCGCCAGCAGCTTTACAGGGGGCAGGTTTTCAGAGACCCAGTACTTC. Protein product: CASSFTGGRFSETQYF.

Here the CDR3 reads CASQPGLNQETQYF. The CDR3 DNA reads as TGTGCCAGCCAGCCGGGACTCAACCAAGAGACCCAGTACTTC. This chain uses TRBV6-5 with TRBJ2-5; D possibly corresponds to TRBD2 (6 bases). V shed 8 bases and J shed 0 bases, with 13 bases lying between them. The CDR3 loop spans 14 amino acids. Germline V gene data show CDR1 as MNHEY and CDR2 as SVGAGI.

The rearrangement joins TRBV10-3 to TRBJ1-5; D perhaps matches TRBD1 (5 bases). The V end was cut by 3 bases, the J end by 0 bases, with 12 bases between. The CDR3 runs to 16 residues. Germline lookup yields CDR1 ENHRY and CDR2 SYGVKD. CDR3 sequence: CAISEPGGSSNQPQHF. The CDR3 DNA is TGTGCCATCAGTGAACCCGGGGGGAGTAGCAATCAGCCCCAGCATTTT.

The chain has TRBV29-1 and TRBJ2-5; D remains unclear. The CDR3 is made up of 13 amino acids. Between the trimmed V and J ends, which lost 3 bases and 2 bases, there was a span of 10 bases. Germline V gene data show CDR1 as SQVTM and CDR2 as ANQGSEA. Written as DNA, the CDR3 is TGCAGCGTTGAGAGAAGTCAGCAAGAGACCCAGTACTTC. Amino acid sequence: CSVERSQQETQYF.

This clone showed up just once. The chain links TRBV28 to TRBJ2-7; 11 bases align to TRBD2. CDR3 size: 14 residues. Germline lookup yields CDR1 MDHEN and CDR2 SYDVKM. V dropped 10 bases and J dropped 5; count of bases not matched to a gene: 10. CDR3 protein: CATEQTSGTDEQYF. The CDR3 DNA reads as TGTGCCACCGAACAGACTAGCGGGACCGACGAGCAGTACTTC.

Remarks on this clone: Other DNA sequences in the same sample also yield this CDR3. The V and J genes are TRBV30 and TRBJ1-2; the D gene is possibly TRBD1 (5 bases). The CDR3 is 12 amino acids. CDR1 is GTSNPN and CDR2 is SVGIG in the germline V gene (reference sequence). V lost 3 bases and J lost 3, with 8 bases in between. CDR3 nucleotide sequence: TGTGCCTGGAGCCCGGGGGACTATGGCTACACCTTC. Residues: CAWSPGDYGYTF.

Only one count was recorded for this clone. The chain links TRBV5-1 to TRBJ2-7, with 7 bases lining up with TRBD2. J was trimmed by 4 bases and V by 8 bases; bases with no gene match: 15. Per germline, CDR1 SGHRS and CDR2 YFSETQ. The CDR3 consists of 15 residues. This CDR3 is CASRPREGRLYEQYF. CDR3 bases: TGCGCCAGTAGACCTAGGGAGGGCCGACTGTACGAGCAGTACTTC. Filled out from reference TRBV5-1 and TRBJ2-7, the complete variable domain reads KAGVTQTPRYLIKTRGQQVTLSCSPISGHRSVSWYQQTPGQGLQFLFEYFSETQRNKGNFPGRFSGRQFSNSRSEMNVSTLELGDSALYLCASRPREGRLYEQYFGPGTRLTVT.

The rearrangement links TRBV20-1 to TRBJ1-2, with TRBD1 matching over 9 bases. The V and J ends lost 7 bases and 8 bases, in that order; junction bases with no gene match: 5. CDR1 is DFQATT, CDR2 SNEGSKA, per germline (reference sequence). The CDR3 is 11 residues long. For the CDR3, the DNA is TGCAGTGTTGGACAGGGGCTGGGCTACACCTTC. It translates to CSVGQGLGYTF.